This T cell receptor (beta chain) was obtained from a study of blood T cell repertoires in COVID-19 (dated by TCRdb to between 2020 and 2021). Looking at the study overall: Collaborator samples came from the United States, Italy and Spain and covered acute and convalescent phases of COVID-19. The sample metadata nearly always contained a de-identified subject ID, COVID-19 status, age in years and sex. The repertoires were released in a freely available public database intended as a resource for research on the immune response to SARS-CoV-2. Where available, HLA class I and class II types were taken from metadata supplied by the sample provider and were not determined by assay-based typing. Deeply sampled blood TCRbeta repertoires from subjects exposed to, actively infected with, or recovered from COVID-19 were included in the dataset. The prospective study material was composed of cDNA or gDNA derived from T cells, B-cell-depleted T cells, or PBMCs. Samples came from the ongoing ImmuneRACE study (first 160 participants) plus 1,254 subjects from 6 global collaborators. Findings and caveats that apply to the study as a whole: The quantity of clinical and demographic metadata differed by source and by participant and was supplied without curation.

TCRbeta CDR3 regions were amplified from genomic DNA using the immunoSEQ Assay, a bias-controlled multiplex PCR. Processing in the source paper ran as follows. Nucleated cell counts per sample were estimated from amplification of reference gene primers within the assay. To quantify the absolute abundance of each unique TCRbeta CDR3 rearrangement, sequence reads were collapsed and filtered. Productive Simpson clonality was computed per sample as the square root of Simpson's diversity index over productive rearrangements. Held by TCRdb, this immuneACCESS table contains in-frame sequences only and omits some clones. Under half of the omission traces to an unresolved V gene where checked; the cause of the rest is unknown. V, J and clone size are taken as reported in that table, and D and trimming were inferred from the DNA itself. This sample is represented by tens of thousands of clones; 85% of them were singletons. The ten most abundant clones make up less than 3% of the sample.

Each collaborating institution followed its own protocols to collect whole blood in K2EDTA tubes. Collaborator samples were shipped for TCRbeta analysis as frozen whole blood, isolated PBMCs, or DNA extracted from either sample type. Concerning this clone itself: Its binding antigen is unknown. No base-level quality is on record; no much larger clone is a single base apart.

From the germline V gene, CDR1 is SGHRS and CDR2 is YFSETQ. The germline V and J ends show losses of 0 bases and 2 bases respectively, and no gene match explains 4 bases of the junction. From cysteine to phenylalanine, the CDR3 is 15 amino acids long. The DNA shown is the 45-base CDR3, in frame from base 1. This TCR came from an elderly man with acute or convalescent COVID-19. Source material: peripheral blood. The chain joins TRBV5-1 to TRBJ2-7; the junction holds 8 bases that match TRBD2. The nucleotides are TGCGCCAGCAGCTTGGAAGCGGGGGCCCCCTACGAGCAGTACTTC. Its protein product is CASSLEAGAPYEQYF. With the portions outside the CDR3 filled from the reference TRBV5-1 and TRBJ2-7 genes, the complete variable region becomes KAGVTQTPRYLIKTRGQQVTLSCSPISGHRSVSWYQQTPGQGLQFLFEYFSETQRNKGNFPGRFSGRQFSNSRSEMNVSTLELGDSALYLCASSLEAGAPYEQYFGPGTRLTVT.